This T cell receptor (beta chain) was recovered during a study of shared clonotypes between healthy human individuals. Whole-study context: The composition of the donors was two women and a few men aged 18 to 49. Study-level findings and limits: Richness estimates generally favored naive over memory subsets. The authors expected sequencing depth to affect clonotype sharing among donors.

TCRdb's copy holds only in-frame clones and misses some; the assay was immunoSEQ multiplex PCR. The sample carries millions of clones, 85% to 95% recorded once. Terminally differentiated effector memory CD45RA+ cells were excluded from the naive CD8 cells, which were CD45RO-negative and positively selected for CCR7. Only Caucasian adults living in Nashville, Tennessee served as donors. The length of the CDR3 is 12 residues. Germline V gene lookup returns CDR1 LNHDA and CDR2 SQIVND (reference sequence). Trimming stripped 8 bases from V and 0 bases from J, with 7 bases between. In regard to this clone: Its specificity is not known.

Source material: naive CD8+ T cells from PBMCs. The J gene is TRBJ1-2, the V gene TRBV19; D uncertain. The receptor was isolated from a man aged 18 to 35 in good health. Some clones in this sample may be carry-over from other donors' samples. The CDR3 loop is CASSEANYGYTF. The CDR3 bases are TGTGCCAGTTCGGAAGCTAACTATGGCTACACCTTC.